The 27 T cell receptor beta chains below all came from one sample that was sequenced in a study of T cell responses to AZD1222 COVID-19 vaccine. The protocol was immunoSEQ multiplex PCR, while the TCRdb copy is restricted to in-frame clones and leaves out a portion. The table has about 150,000 clones, 91% seen once. This material consisted of peripheral blood, taken on day 0 of AZD1222 vaccination. These receptors were collected from an adult in good health.

This clone showed up just a few times. V gene TRBV7-2 combines with J gene TRBJ2-3; TRBD2 matches 8 bases. Germline trimming cut 1 base from V and 9 bases from J; bases unmatched to any gene: 9. The CDR3 has 15 residues. CDR1 and CDR2 from the germline V gene are SGHTA and FQGNSA. The CDR3 region is CASSLGTSGRVTQYF. CDR3 nucleotide sequence: TGTGCCAGCAGCTTAGGCACCAGCGGGAGAGTCACGCAGTATTTT.

This chain uses TRBV27 with TRBJ2-7, with D unresolved. Looked up from germline, CDR1 is MNHEY and CDR2 is SMNVEV (reference sequence). The CDR3 covers 13 residues. V gave up 5 bases and J gave up 3 bases, with 11 bases separating them. Here the CDR3 reads CASSNGPYYEQYF. CDR3 DNA: TGTGCCAGCAGTAACGGACCATACTACGAGCAGTACTTC.

The V gene is TRBV2, the J gene TRBJ2-7; 8 nucleotides match TRBD1. After removal of 1 base from V and 1 base from J, the junction contained 3 bases not matched to a gene. The germline CDR1 and CDR2 sequences are SNHLY and FYNNEI. This CDR3 spans 15 amino acids. The CDR3 region is CASSEDRGESYEQYF. CDR3 sequence (DNA): TGTGCCAGCAGTGAAGACAGGGGGGAGTCCTACGAGCAGTACTTC.

The rearrangement uses TRBV7-6 and TRBJ2-7; tentative D call: TRBD2 (6 bases). The V gene lost 4 bases and the J gene lost 2 bases, with 15 bases spanning the gap. Germline V gene lookup returns CDR1 SGHVS and CDR2 FNYEAQ. This CDR3 contains 15 residues. CDR3 protein: CASSSWASEPYEQYF. The CDR3 DNA reads TGTGCCAGCAGCTCCTGGGCTAGCGAGCCCTACGAGCAGTACTTC.

CDR3 nucleotide sequence: TGTGCCAGCAGCTTCCGTAGCGGGAGGACCCCCGAGGCCGGGGAGCTGTTTTTT. Its protein product is CASSFRSGRTPEAGELFF. The chain recombines TRBV7-9 with TRBJ2-2, with TRBD2 identical over 10 bases. The CDR3 runs 18 residues. The germline V gene encodes CDR1 SEHNR and CDR2 FQNEAQ (reference sequence). J lost 6 bases, V lost 3 bases, and 13 bases had no gene match. Supplemented by reference TRBV7-9 and TRBJ2-2, the full variable domain reads DTGVSQNPRHKITKRGQNVTFRCDPISEHNRLYWYRQTLGQGPEFLTYFQNEAQLEKSRLLSDRFSAERPKGSFSTLEIQRTEQGDSAMYLCASSFRSGRTPEAGELFFGEGSRLTVL.

V usage is TRBV2 and J usage is TRBJ2-2; 7 nucleotides align to TRBD2. Per germline, CDR1 SNHLY and CDR2 FYNNEI. V gave up 7 bases and J gave up 1 base; unmatched junction bases: 0. The CDR3 has 13 amino acids. CDR3: CASKRGNTGELFF. Written as DNA, the CDR3 is TGTGCCAGCAAGCGGGGGAACACCGGGGAGCTGTTTTTT.

The chain links TRBV30 to TRBJ1-5; D gene uncertain. Germline V CDR1 and CDR2: GTSNPN, SVGIG (reference sequence). This CDR3 region has 13 residues. Deletions cut 5 bases from V and 4 bases from J, with 12 bases between. The CDR3 DNA reads TGTGCCTGGGGCCGTTTCCCAAATCAGCCCCAGCATTTT. Its protein is CAWGRFPNQPQHF. The full variable domain, with the rest looked up from reference TRBV30 and TRBJ1-5, is SQTIHQWPATLVQPVGSPLSLECTVEGTSNPNLYWYRQAAGRGLQLLFYSVGIGQISSEVPQNLSASRPQDRQFILSSKKLLLSDSGFYLCAWGRFPNQPQHFGDGTRLSIL.

The CDR3 region has the DNA TGTGCCAGCAGTTGGTCCGGCGGGACAGCCAATGAGCAGTTCTTC. Amino acids: CASSWSGGTANEQFF. The chain employs TRBV27 and TRBJ2-1; tentative D call: TRBD1 (7 bases). The V gene's germline CDR1 is MNHEY and CDR2 SMNVEV (reference sequence). Trimming stripped 4 bases from V and 6 bases from J, with 16 bases between. The CDR3 loop spans 15 amino acids.

This sequence joins TRBV11-3 and TRBJ2-7, with D uncertain. The germline V gene has CDR1 SGHNT and CDR2 YENEEA. The V and J ends lost 0 bases and 3 bases respectively, with 3 bases between them. The CDR3 runs 12 residues. CDR3 loop: CASSLDSYEQYF. CDR3 nucleotides: TGTGCCAGCAGCTTAGATAGCTACGAGCAGTACTTC.

The V call is TRBV11-3, the J call TRBJ1-4; D not certain. Trimming removed 5 bases from V and 1 base from J, with 17 bases in between. Looked up from germline, CDR1 is SGHNT and CDR2 is YENEEA. The CDR3 spans 17 residues. In nucleotides, the CDR3 is TGTGCCAGCAGCCCGTGGCCTACCCGTGGAACTAATGAAAAACTGTTTTTT. Its translation: CASSPWPTRGTNEKLFF.

This sequence joins TRBV7-2 and TRBJ2-7; 8 bases fit TRBD2. Losses at the gene ends were 4 bases for V and 3 bases for J; bases not matched to a gene: 11. Germline V lookup: CDR1 SGHTA, CDR2 FQGNSA. This CDR3 comprises 16 residues. The CDR3 here is CASSSGSALAVYEQYF. Written as DNA, the CDR3 is TGTGCCAGCAGCTCCGGGTCCGCACTAGCGGTCTACGAGCAGTACTTC.

The rearrangement joins TRBV2 to TRBJ1-2, with a possible D match to TRBD1 (5 bases). The V and J ends lost 5 bases and 8 bases respectively, with 15 bases between them. The germline gives CDR1 SNHLY, CDR2 FYNNEI. The CDR3 is 13 amino acids. The CDR3: CASSIQELGGYTF. The CDR3 DNA follows: TGTGCCAGCAGTATACAGGAGTTGGGCGGCTACACCTTC. Full variable domain (outside the CDR3, taken from reference TRBV2 and TRBJ1-2): EPEVTQTPSHQVTQMGQEVILRCVPISNHLYFYWYRQILGQKVEFLVSFYNNEISEKSEIFDDQFSVERPDGSNFTLKIRSTKLEDSAMYFCASSIQELGGYTFGSGTRLTVV.

This chain connects TRBV6-5 to TRBJ1-4; the D is unclear. The ends were cut back, 4 bases at V and 8 bases at J, with 11 bases in the middle. The CDR3 totals 13 residues. CDR1 is MNHEY and CDR2 is SVGAGI in the germline V gene. The CDR3 loop reads CASSLGGLEKLFF. The CDR3 DNA follows: TGTGCCAGCAGTTTAGGAGGTCTGGAAAAACTGTTTTTT.

The chain carries TRBV6-6 and TRBJ2-1, with TRBD2 matching over 8 bases. The CDR3 covers 15 residues. Germline V gene sequence: CDR1 MNHNY, CDR2 SVGAGI (reference sequence). V was pared by 5 bases and J by 4 bases, with 7 bases of the junction left unmatched. The CDR3 spells CASSPPGGPYNEQFF. As DNA, the CDR3 is TGTGCCAGCAGTCCTCCGGGAGGGCCATACAATGAGCAGTTCTTC.

The chain joins TRBV27 to TRBJ2-1; D ambiguous. The CDR3 is 13 amino acids. V was cut by 6 bases and J by 0 bases, with 6 bases left in between. CDR1 and CDR2 (germline): MNHEY, SMNVEV (reference sequence). In DNA, the CDR3 is TGTGCCAGCAGGGTGAGCTCCTACAATGAGCAGTTCTTC. Translating gives CASRVSSYNEQFF.

A single count supports this clone. The chain couples TRBV19 to TRBJ1-2; D is unclear. The CDR3 is made up of 12 amino acids. Germline-derived CDR1 and CDR2 are LNHDA and SQIVND (reference sequence). V was pared by 5 bases and J by 7 bases, with 11 bases between. CDR3 nucleotide sequence: TGTGCCAGTAGTTCAAGTGTGGGTGGCTACACCTTC. Protein sequence: CASSSSVGGYTF.

The chain employs TRBV12-1 and TRBJ2-3; TRBD2 reflects the table's D call only, with no check against the DNA. TRBV12-1 is shown as a pseudogene. The CDR3 has 14 amino acids. For the CDR3, the DNA is TGTGCCAGCAGCTTTGTCGGGAGTGGAGATACGCAGTATTTT. Translation: CASSFVGSGDTQYF.

The chain has TRBV6-1 and TRBJ2-5; 9 bases match TRBD1. Germline V gene sequence: CDR1 MNHNS, CDR2 SASEGT. The length of the CDR3 is 13 residues. The V segment lost 6 bases and the J segment 4 bases; nucleotides outside the gene matches: 3. The CDR3 DNA follows: TGTGCCAGCAGACAGGGGGCGGGAGAGACCCAGTACTTC. Residues: CASRQGAGETQYF.

This chain links TRBV19 with TRBJ2-7; 9 bases agree with TRBD2. The V segment lost 4 bases and the J segment 3 bases; nucleotides outside the gene matches: 7. The CDR3 has 15 residues. Germline loops: CDR1 LNHDA, CDR2 SQIVND (reference sequence). The CDR3 loop is CASSTRGAGGYEQYF. CDR3 DNA sequence: TGTGCCAGTAGTACTCGAGGAGCGGGAGGCTACGAGCAGTACTTC.

As regards this clone: At one end, the junction sequence differs from germline, possibly due to a read error. This chain links TRBV7-7 with TRBJ2-3; 10 nucleotides align to TRBD2. The CDR3 loop spans 15 amino acids. In germline, CDR1 is SSHAT, CDR2 FNYEAQ (reference sequence). DNA for the CDR3: TGTGCTAGCAGCTTAGGCCTAGCGGGAGCAGATACGCAGTATTTT. It encodes CASSLGLAGADTQYF.

The chain employs TRBV11-2 and TRBJ2-6, with 8 bases that match TRBD1. The CDR3 covers 19 residues. Unmatched junction bases numbered 9, after V lost 1 base and J lost 1 base. From germline, CDR1 is SGHAT and CDR2 FQNNGV. The CDR3 coding sequence is TGTGCCAGCAGCTTAGTGTCAGGGGGCTACTTTTCTGGGGCCAACGTCCTGACTTTC. Translated, it gives CASSLVSGGYFSGANVLTF.

The V gene is TRBV21-1, the J gene TRBJ1-3. TRBV21-1 constitutes a pseudogene. The CDR3 is 18 amino acids. This CDR3 is CASSKGSPTASSGNTIYF. The CDR3 nucleotides are TGTGCCAGCAGCAAAGGGTCGCCGACGGCCAGCTCTGGAAACACCATATATTTT.

This clone was found once. The chain employs TRBV18 and TRBJ2-1, with 11 nucleotides matching TRBD2. The germline V gene has CDR1 KGHSH and CDR2 LQKENI. This CDR3 has 17 amino acids. V lost 5 bases, J lost 0 bases, and 6 bases stayed unmatched. The CDR3 protein is CASSRLAGGGSYNEQFF. For the CDR3, the DNA is TGTGCCAGCTCAAGATTAGCGGGAGGGGGCTCCTACAATGAGCAGTTCTTC.

This clone turned up a few times. This rearrangement joins TRBV25-1 to TRBJ1-1, with TRBD1 as a possible D gene (6 bases). Germline assignment: CDR1 MGHDK and CDR2 SYGVNS. The CDR3 length is 13 residues. Trimming removed 7 bases at V and 0 bases at J, with 9 bases between. The DNA of the CDR3 is TGTGCCAGCACCGGACAGTTGAACACTGAAGCTTTCTTT. This encodes CASTGQLNTEAFF.

The chain joins TRBV7-3 to TRBJ1-2; D perhaps matches TRBD1 (5 bases). Germline assignment: CDR1 SGHTA and CDR2 FQGTGA. CDR3 size: 13 residues. Trimming removed 3 bases from V and 8 bases from J, with 13 bases in between. The CDR3 DNA reads as TGTGCCAGCAGCTTTGGGGGTGGTTTGGGCTACACCTTC. This translates into CASSFGGGLGYTF.

The chain employs TRBV2 and TRBJ2-3; D is tentatively TRBD1 or TRBD2 (7 bases each). Germline CDR1 and CDR2: SNHLY and FYNNEI. The CDR3 consists of 14 residues. V was clipped by 4 bases and J by 4 bases, with 12 bases between them. The CDR3 DNA reads as TGTGCCAGCAGTGGGGGGAGGGGGCCAGATACGCAGTATTTT. It is translated as CASSGGRGPDTQYF.

This clone was seen just once. This chain connects TRBV7-8 to TRBJ2-2; unclear D gene. Per the germline V gene, CDR1 is SGHVS and CDR2 is FQNEAQ. The CDR3 covers 15 residues. Trimming cost V 1 base and J 8 bases, with 14 bases left between them. Here the CDR3 DNA reads TGTGCCAGCAGCTTAGAACCCGAGTTTTGGGGGGAGCTGTTTTTT. It yields the protein CASSLEPEFWGELFF.